Listed below are T cell receptor beta chains from one sample, sequenced in a study of T cell responses to AZD1222 COVID-19 vaccine. Here immunoSEQ multiplex PCR was the method, and the copy in TCRdb shows in-frame clones only, minus some. The sample yields approximately 130,000 clones, 75% to 85% seen once. The starting material was peripheral blood, obtained 28 days after the second dose of the MenACWY control vaccine. These receptor sequences come from an adult who received the MenACWY meningococcal vaccine as a control. Both conserved end residues are part of each CDR3. Clone size is not always given. Where it is, it says once, few, many or a class for expanded clones.

V,J,size,CDR3
TRBV9,TRBJ2-2,.,CASSVDTGGTGELFF
TRBV27,TRBJ2-7,few,CASSLGGVYEQYF
TRBV11-2,TRBJ2-1,.,CASRALWANLNEQFF
TRBV5-1,TRBJ2-1,once,CASSPPTSSGYNEQFF
TRBV4-3,TRBJ1-1,few,CASSLSLVSTEAFF
TRBV12-3/TRBV12-4,TRBJ1-4,.,CASSSGEKLFF
TRBV5-1,TRBJ2-1,.,CASSRTVAGGHNSYNEQFF
TRBV2,TRBJ2-3,.,CASSDRGQGGDTQYF
TRBV2,TRBJ1-6,.,CASSEQGQHNNSPLHF
TRBV28,TRBJ2-1,.,CASSFPHPDREQFF
TRBV24-1,TRBJ1-2,.,CATRGLDTGGYTF
TRBV6-5,TRBJ1-1,.,CASSSTGQPNTEAFF
TRBV10-3,TRBJ2-3,once,CAITMTVTDTQYF
TRBV5-1,TRBJ1-4,.,CASSLRGEKLFF
TRBV12-3/TRBV12-4,TRBJ1-1,.,CASRSGRNTEAFF
TRBV4-2,TRBJ2-1,.,CASSQDTSGGWEQFF
TRBV5-1,TRBJ2-4,.,CASSLGEFLAKNIQYF
TRBV11-1,TRBJ2-7,.,CASSFSTGQSYF
TRBV5-1,TRBJ1-1,.,CASHPGTALNTEAFF
TRBV7-8,TRBJ1-5,.,CASSTWGRTAPLSNQPQHF
TRBV4-2,TRBJ1-1,.,CASSQPGQGNTEAFF
TRBV7-2,TRBJ2-5,.,CASSSTALNQETQYF
TRBV7-2,TRBJ1-5,.,CASSPWGRQYNQPQHF
TRBV25-1,TRBJ2-2,once,CASSDFSSSGELFF
TRBV6-5,TRBJ2-3,.,CASSYPGTDTQYF
TRBV5-1,TRBJ1-6,.,CASSAGGQGANSPLHF
TRBV6-1,TRBJ1-1,.,CASSGDTGIWNTEAFF
TRBV12-3/TRBV12-4,TRBJ1-2,.,CASSLKGTAGYTF
TRBV20-1,TRBJ1-2,.,CSASGTGTGGNYGYTF
TRBV5-1,TRBJ1-5,.,CASSLEGLGAQPQHF
TRBV19,TRBJ1-5,few,CASRRYGLNNQPQHF
TRBV28,TRBJ1-5,.,CASIGGQGISNQPQHF
TRBV19,TRBJ2-7,.,CASSIVGGAYEQYF
TRBV28,TRBJ2-6,few,CASSANPVLGANVLTF
TRBV19,TRBJ1-5,few,CASSIVEANQPQHF
TRBV5-1,TRBJ2-2,few,CASSTLAGGNTGELFF
TRBV18,TRBJ2-6,.,CASSRRDRGPYPGANVLTF
TRBV5-6,TRBJ1-5,.,CASSLDSSNQPQHF
TRBV27,TRBJ1-2,.,CASSLSTGAYGYTF
TRBV19,TRBJ1-2,once,CASSASGPSNYGYTF
TRBV5-4,TRBJ2-7,many,CASSTSGTGFDEQYF